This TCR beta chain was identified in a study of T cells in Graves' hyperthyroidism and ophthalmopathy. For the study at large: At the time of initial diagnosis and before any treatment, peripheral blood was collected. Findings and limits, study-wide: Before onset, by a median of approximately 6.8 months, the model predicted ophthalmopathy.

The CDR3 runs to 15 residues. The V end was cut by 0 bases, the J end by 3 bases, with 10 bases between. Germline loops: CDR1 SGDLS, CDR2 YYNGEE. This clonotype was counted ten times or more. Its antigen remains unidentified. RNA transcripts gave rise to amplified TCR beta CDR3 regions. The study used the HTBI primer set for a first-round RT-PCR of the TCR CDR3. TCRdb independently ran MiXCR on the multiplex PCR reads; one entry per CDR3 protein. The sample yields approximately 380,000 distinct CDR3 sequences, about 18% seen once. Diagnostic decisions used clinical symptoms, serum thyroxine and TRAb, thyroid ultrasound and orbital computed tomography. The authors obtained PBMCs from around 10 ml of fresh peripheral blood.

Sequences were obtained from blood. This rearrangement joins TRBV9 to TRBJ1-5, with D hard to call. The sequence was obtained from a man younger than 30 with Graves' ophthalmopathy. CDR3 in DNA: TGTGCCAGCAGCGTAGGCCCTACCCACAATCAGCCCCAGCATTTT. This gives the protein CASSVGPTHNQPQHF. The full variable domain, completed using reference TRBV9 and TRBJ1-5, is DSGVTQTPKHLITATGQRVTLRCSPRSGDLSVYWYQQSLDQGLQFLIQYYNGEERAKGNILERFSAQQFPDLHSELNLSSLELGDSALYFCASSVGPTHNQPQHFGDGTRLSIL.